This T cell receptor beta chain came from a study of PD-L1 blockade in urothelial cancer. Study-level background: At 6 weeks and at 3 weeks (second dose) after treatment start, blood was analyzed.

Noted time point: peripheral blood 6 weeks after treatment start. The study enrolled patients with locally advanced or metastatic urothelial carcinoma. Data came from immunoSEQ multiplex PCR; TCRdb stores just in-frame clones and leaves some out. This sample carries tens of thousands of clones, roughly 86% of them seen once, and the ten largest clones take roughly a tenth. The receptor was derived from a man between 60 and 70 years old with urothelial cancer. Sequenced here: PBMCs, sampled around atezolizumab (anti-PD-L1) treatment.

The CDR3 nucleotides are TGTGCCAGCAGCCCAGACAGGGGGCTAAACTATGGCTACACCTTC. It encodes CASSPDRGLNYGYTF. V and J are TRBV2 and TRBJ1-2, with 10 nucleotides matching TRBD1. Trimming at V came to 6 bases and at J to 2 bases, leaving 6 bases not matched to a gene. The CDR3 extends over 15 amino acids. Germline values: CDR1 SNHLY, CDR2 FYNNEI.